Listed here are 29 T cell receptor beta chains from one sample, sequenced in a study of siplizumab effects on memory and regulatory T cells. Sequencing was performed with immunoSEQ multiplex PCR; in TCRdb, only in-frame clones are kept and a portion is missing. The sample lists around 97,000 clones; about 95% were seen once. Sequencing was performed on non-Treg CD4+ T cells sorted from blood. The source is a human donor in good health.

This clone has only one observation. The chain is built from TRBV7-8 and TRBJ1-5; D perhaps matches TRBD1 (6 bases). V was clipped by 5 bases and J by 5 bases, with 19 bases between them. The CDR3 has 16 residues. Germline lookup yields CDR1 SGHVS and CDR2 FQNEAQ. As DNA, the CDR3 is TGTGCCAGCAGCAGCGGACAGTCGCTCCTCGATCAGCCCCAGCATTTT. It translates to CASSSGQSLLDQPQHF.

The chain links TRBV28 to TRBJ1-5; no clear D gene. Germline V gene sequence: CDR1 MDHEN, CDR2 SYDVKM. This CDR3 region has 14 residues. Trimming shortened V by 6 bases and J by 1 base, and 10 bases separated the two germline ends. The DNA for the CDR3 is TGTGCCAGCAGGAAACTCGCCAGCAATCAGCCCCAGCATTTT. Translation: CASRKLASNQPQHF.

CDR3 in amino acids: CASSPRPKDTQYF. In nucleotides, the CDR3 is TGTGCCAGCTCACCCCGCCCCAAAGATACGCAGTATTTT. The chain has TRBV18 and TRBJ2-3; D not resolved. This CDR3 comprises 13 residues. Germline CDR1 is KGHSH and CDR2 is LQKENI. Trimming shortened V by 3 bases and J by 5 bases, and 9 bases separated the two germline ends.

The chain recombines TRBV12-5 with TRBJ2-3; 9 positions match TRBD1. This CDR3 contains 14 residues. The germline gives CDR1 LGHNT, CDR2 FRNRAP. J was trimmed by 6 bases and V by 1 base; bases with no gene match: 2. CDR3 in amino acids: CASGLDRGHDTQYF. For the CDR3, the DNA is TGTGCTAGTGGTTTGGACAGGGGGCATGATACGCAGTATTTT.

This chain links TRBV18 with TRBJ2-2; D uncertain. The germline gives CDR1 KGHSH, CDR2 LQKENI. The CDR3 sequence is 17 residues long. Trimming removed 1 base at V and 7 bases at J, with 19 bases between. The CDR3: CASSPRNRVGRSGELFF. The CDR3 nucleotides are TGTGCCAGCTCACCACGAAACCGGGTTGGTCGTAGCGGGGAGCTGTTTTTT.

The rearrangement uses TRBV5-1 and TRBJ2-1; D possibly corresponds to TRBD2 (5 bases). Germline-derived CDR1 and CDR2 are SGHRS and YFSETQ. This CDR3 is built from 15 residues. The V end lost 4 bases, the J end lost 7 bases, and 18 bases lay between the germline ends. DNA of the CDR3: TGCGCCAGCAGCCCCCCCAGCGGATTTGGGAATGAGCAGTTCTTC. Translating gives CASSPPSGFGNEQFF.

The chain combines TRBV29-1 with TRBJ1-2, with unresolved D. Germline CDR1 SQVTM, CDR2 ANQGSEA. CDR3 length: 15 residues. V gave up 4 bases and J gave up 2 bases, with 17 bases separating them. The DNA for the CDR3 is TGCAGCGTTGCCCCCGAGGACTATATAAACTATGGCTACACCTTC. Protein sequence: CSVAPEDYINYGYTF.

As DNA, the CDR3 is TGCGCCAGCAGTCTGCCACCCCGGGACAGGGGGCCCCAAGAGACCCAGTACTTC. Its protein product is CASSLPPRDRGPQETQYF. The V and J genes are TRBV5-1 and TRBJ2-5; 12 bases line up with TRBD1. Trimming took 5 bases from V and 1 from J; bases not matched to a gene: 12. The CDR3 loop spans 18 amino acids. Germline-derived CDR1 and CDR2 are SGHRS and YFSETQ.

The chain's CDR3 is CASSLWPVGGRGEAFF. In DNA, the CDR3 is TGTGCCAGCAGTTTATGGCCCGTGGGGGGCAGGGGTGAAGCTTTCTTT. This chain uses TRBV27 with TRBJ1-1, with a weak D call TRBD1 (6 bases). V lost 1 base and J lost 7, with 19 bases in between. Germline CDR1 MNHEY, CDR2 SMNVEV (reference sequence). The CDR3 covers 16 residues.

This chain links TRBV5-1 with TRBJ2-2; 13 positions match TRBD2. The V and J ends lost 5 bases and 6 bases, in that order; junction bases with no gene match: 13. CDR3 length: 18 amino acids. Per the germline V gene, CDR1 is SGHRS and CDR2 is YFSETQ. The DNA for the CDR3 is TGCGCCAGCAGGTCCGGGACTAGCGGGATCATGGGAGCCGGGGAGCTGTTTTTT. It yields the protein CASRSGTSGIMGAGELFF.

The chain recombines TRBV25-1 with TRBJ1-2, with TRBD1 identical over 10 bases. V lost 4 bases to trimming and J lost 3 bases; unmatched junction nucleotides: 5. Per germline, CDR1 MGHDK and CDR2 SYGVNS. The CDR3 is 15 residues long. CDR3 nucleotide sequence: TGTGCCAGCAGTGTGACAGGGGGCTCGCACTATGGCTACACCTTC. Encoded protein: CASSVTGGSHYGYTF.

The chain combines TRBV7-9 with TRBJ2-1; no firm D call. CDR3 length: 15 amino acids. Germline-derived CDR1 and CDR2 are SEHNR and FQNEAQ (reference sequence). Trimming took 2 bases from V and 5 from J, leaving 13 bases between them. As DNA, the CDR3 is TGTGCCAGCAGCTTATTCTTAGTTTGGGACAATGAGCAGTTCTTC. As protein: CASSLFLVWDNEQFF.

The V gene is TRBV19, the J gene TRBJ1-2, with 8 bases identical to TRBD1. Germline V gene data show CDR1 as LNHDA and CDR2 as SQIVND (reference sequence). This CDR3 is built from 16 residues. V shed 5 bases and J 3 bases; nucleotides not matched to a gene: 11. This CDR3 reads CASSDPRQGADYGYTF. The CDR3 DNA follows: TGTGCCAGTAGTGACCCGAGGCAGGGGGCTGACTATGGCTACACCTTC. Based on the CDR3 plus reference TRBV19 and TRBJ1-2, the full variable domain is DGGITQSPKYLFRKEGQNVTLSCEQNLNHDAMYWYRQDPGQGLRLIYYSQIVNDFQKGDIAEGYSVSREKKESFPLTVTSAQKNPTAFYLCASSDPRQGADYGYTFGSGTRLTVV.

The chain carries TRBV28 and TRBJ2-3; maybe TRBD1 (6 bases). V gave up 5 bases and J gave up 2 bases, with 26 bases separating them. CDR3 size: 19 residues. The germline CDR1 and CDR2 sequences are MDHEN and SYDVKM. This CDR3 reads CASSLWSPSTGPHTDTQYF. In nucleotides, the CDR3 is TGTGCCAGCAGTCTCTGGTCCCCCTCAACAGGGCCCCACACAGATACGCAGTATTTT.

The chain couples TRBV28 to TRBJ2-3, with D tentatively TRBD2 (6 bases). In germline, CDR1 is MDHEN, CDR2 SYDVKM. Trimming removed 5 bases from V and 1 base from J, with 10 bases in between. CDR3 length: 14 residues. As DNA, the CDR3 is TGTGCCAGCAGTCTCCCGGGAGGCACAGATACGCAGTATTTT. It codes for CASSLPGGTDTQYF.

This chain links TRBV9 with TRBJ1-6; D perhaps matches TRBD1 (5 bases). The CDR3 extends over 19 amino acids. The germline gives CDR1 SGDLS, CDR2 YYNGEE. Trimming left V 2 bases short and J 7 bases short, with 25 bases between. The CDR3 sequence is CASSVDGAGGILGNSPLHF. The DNA for the CDR3 is TGTGCCAGCAGCGTGGACGGGGCAGGAGGGATTCTCGGGAATTCACCCCTCCACTTT.

This chain connects TRBV7-9 to TRBJ1-1; D is undetermined. The CDR3 has 13 residues. Germline-derived CDR1 and CDR2 are SEHNR and FQNEAQ (reference sequence). The V end lost 1 base, the J end lost 8 bases, and 11 bases lay between the germline ends. For the CDR3, the DNA is TGTGCCAGCAGCTTAGTTTCGGCAGGAGAAGCTTTCTTT. Translating gives CASSLVSAGEAFF.

This chain joins TRBV27 and TRBJ2-3; D gene ambiguous. The CDR3 consists of 15 residues. Germline-derived CDR1 and CDR2 are MNHEY and SMNVEV (reference sequence). V lost 8 bases to trimming and J lost 4 bases, with 19 bases between them. CDR3 sequence reads: CASSTMRTVADTQYF. In DNA, the CDR3 is TGTGCCAGCTCTACAATGCGGACCGTGGCAGATACGCAGTATTTT.

This chain links TRBV6-6 with TRBJ1-3; 9 bases align to TRBD1. With V trimmed by 5 bases and J by 4 bases, 3 bases remained unmatched. This CDR3 has 14 residues. CDR1 and CDR2 from the germline V gene are MNHNY and SVGAGI (reference sequence). CDR3 sequence: CASSTGTGGNTIYF. The CDR3 DNA is TGTGCCAGCAGTACCGGGACAGGGGGAAACACCATATATTTT.

A word on this clone: Germline and junction disagree at one end, which may indicate a read error. The chain recombines TRBV6-5 with TRBJ2-3; TRBD2 aligns across 10 bases. The CDR3 consists of 14 residues. Per the germline V gene, CDR1 is MNHEY and CDR2 is SVGAGI. In DNA, the CDR3 is TGTGCCAGTGGGACTAGCGAGATCACATATACGCAGTATTTT. Translated: CASGTSEITYTQYF.

This chain links TRBV11-2 with TRBJ2-3; 7 nucleotides align to TRBD2. V lost 3 bases, J lost 0 bases, and 6 bases stayed unmatched. The germline CDR1 and CDR2 sequences are SGHAT and FQNNGV. The CDR3 spans 16 residues. Here the CDR3 DNA reads TGTGCCAGCAGCTTGGGCCTAGCGGATAGCACAGATACGCAGTATTTT. Its protein product is CASSLGLADSTDTQYF.

The V call is TRBV27, the J call TRBJ2-2; D ambiguous. There are 14 residues in the CDR3. With 5 bases removed from V and 6 bases from J, the gap between germline ends came to 13 bases. Germline CDR1 MNHEY, CDR2 SMNVEV (reference sequence). The CDR3 DNA is TGTGCCAGCAGTCGGCCCAGTGGGTCCGGGGAGCTGTTTTTT. It codes for CASSRPSGSGELFF.

The V and J genes are TRBV4-2 and TRBJ1-5; D not resolved. CDR1 and CDR2 from the germline V gene are LGHNA and YNFKEQ. The CDR3 has 16 amino acids. V was shortened by 0 bases and J by 6 bases, with 15 bases between the two germline ends. DNA for the CDR3: TGTGCCAGCAGCCAAGAAGTAGGGCCAGGAGTTCAGCCCCAGCATTTT. Protein sequence: CASSQEVGPGVQPQHF.

V is TRBV9 and J is TRBJ1-2, with D uncertain. From germline, CDR1 is SGDLS and CDR2 YYNGEE. The germline V and J ends were trimmed by 4 bases and 4 bases, with 17 bases remaining between them. This CDR3 region has 15 residues. In DNA, the CDR3 is TGTGCCAGCAGCCCCAGACCGTCCCTCTCCTATGGCTACACCTTC. Encoded protein: CASSPRPSLSYGYTF.

J is TRBJ2-1 and V is TRBV28, with 12 bases fitting TRBD2. Germline-derived CDR1 and CDR2 are MDHEN and SYDVKM. Losses at the gene ends were 2 bases for V and 7 bases for J; bases not matched to a gene: 9. This CDR3 has 17 residues. The CDR3 sequence: CASSLVRFLAGGNEQFF. The CDR3 DNA reads as TGTGCCAGCAGTTTAGTGAGGTTCCTAGCGGGAGGGAATGAGCAGTTCTTC.

The chain carries TRBV6-5 and TRBJ2-5; a weak D match, TRBD1 (6 bases). The length of the CDR3 is 13 residues. Per the germline V gene, CDR1 is MNHEY and CDR2 is SVGAGI. The V end was cut by 5 bases, the J end by 1 base, with 8 bases between. This CDR3 reads CASSRTVQETQYF. The CDR3 nucleotides read TGTGCCAGCAGTCGGACAGTCCAAGAGACCCAGTACTTC.

V usage is TRBV11-3 and J usage is TRBJ2-2; D remains ambiguous. Trimming stripped 1 base from V and 1 base from J, with 4 bases between. Germline lookup yields CDR1 SGHNT and CDR2 YENEEA. There are 14 residues in the CDR3. The CDR3 region is CASSLGGNTGELFF. The CDR3 DNA reads as TGTGCCAGCAGCTTAGGAGGGAACACCGGGGAGCTGTTTTTT. The complete variable domain, with remaining parts taken from reference TRBV11-3 and TRBJ2-2, reads EAGVVQSPRYKIIEKKQPVAFWCNPISGHNTLYWYLQNLGQGPELLIRYENEEAVDDSQLPKDRFSAERLKGVDSTLKIQPAELGDSAVYLCASSLGGNTGELFFGEGSRLTVL.

The V gene is TRBV25-1, the J gene TRBJ1-2; 9 positions match TRBD1. This CDR3 has 13 residues. Per the germline V gene, CDR1 is MGHDK and CDR2 is SYGVNS. V lost 6 bases to trimming and J lost 7 bases; unmatched junction nucleotides: 6. The CDR3 nucleotides are TGTGCCAGCAGCCGGGACAGGGCTGCTGGCTACACCTTC. As protein: CASSRDRAAGYTF.

The rearrangement links TRBV27 to TRBJ2-6, with D perhaps given as TRBD1 or TRBD2 (5 bases each). CDR1 is MNHEY and CDR2 is SMNVEV in the germline V gene (reference sequence). The CDR3 has 17 residues. Trimming removed 8 bases at V and 2 bases at J, with 19 bases between. As DNA, the CDR3 is TGTGCCAGCGGAAAGGCCGGGGCCAATACTGGGGCCAACGTCCTGACTTTC. It yields the protein CASGKAGANTGANVLTF.